The clone carrying this T cell receptor beta chain has a single count. Antigen unknown. The data are from a study of T cell responses to AZD1222 COVID-19 vaccine. Sequenced by immunoSEQ multiplex PCR; TCRdb stores in-frame clones only, minus some. The data contain over 100,000 clones, 85% to 95% of them singletons. Trimming took 0 bases from V and 11 from J, leaving 20 bases between them. CDR1 and CDR2 (germline): SGDLS, YYNGEE. The CDR3 has 15 residues. Findings of the study overall: CD4 TCRs covered the whole spike, strongest at regions 160-218 and 743-854. Seropositive at baseline were only six AZD1222 recipients. Unmutated variant regions are reportedly targeted by nearly half of spike-specific TCRs. It should be noted that donors were predominantly white British and more often female, and clonal diversity was possibly underestimated.

Sample: peripheral blood, taken on day 0 of AZD1222 vaccination. The TCR comes from an adult in good health. The rearrangement uses TRBV9 and TRBJ1-1; D might be TRBD1 (6 bases). CDR3 nucleotide sequence: TGTGCCAGCAGCGTAGGGGCTACAGGGATATTAGACGCTTTCTTT. Translating gives CASSVGATGILDAFF.